The clone carrying this T cell receptor (beta chain) was found once. Its target is unknown. Run at survey level, the immunoSEQ assay was version v3.0. For every sample, sequencing targeted roughly 40,000-55,000 T-cell genomes. This table comes from immunoSEQ multiplex PCR, and its TCRdb copy is limited to in-frame clones, with some not included. Counted here are tens of thousands of clones, about 80% occurring once; the ten biggest clones make up approximately 4.5%. This sample was taken from a study of long-term antiretroviral therapy in people with HIV. Background on the study: Of all samples, the earliest predate the 2015 immediate-ART recommendation by about a decade. Whole-study findings and limits: Although diversity increased after ART, it remained lower than in transplant donor controls.

HIV-positive participants were all treated in the United States. The germline V gene encodes CDR1 SGHAT and CDR2 FQNNGV. This CDR3 is 16 amino acids long. The germline V and J ends were trimmed by 4 bases and 6 bases, with 19 bases remaining between them. The rearrangement joins TRBV11-2 to TRBJ2-1; either TRBD1 or TRBD2 may supply D (5 bases each). Here the sequenced sample was unsorted PBMCs, taken 5.9 years after starting antiretroviral therapy. The sequence derives from a man aged 25 to 40 with HIV. The CDR3 spells CASSSLGTAYFNEQFF. CDR3 DNA sequence: TGTGCCAGCAGCTCCCTCGGGACCGCATATTTCAATGAGCAGTTCTTC.